Below, 15 T cell receptor beta chains from the same sample are listed, as sequenced in a study of identical twins. TCRdb re-called the 5' RACE reads with MiXCR, one entry per CDR3 protein. The sample has approximately 700,000 distinct CDR3 sequences, approximately 6% seen once. The specimen sequenced was naive T cells sorted from blood. These receptors all stem from a man aged 18 to 29 in good health.

The chain uses TRBV12-3 or TRBV12-4 and TRBJ2-3; tentatively, D is TRBD1 or TRBD2 (5 bases each). The CDR3 sequence is 13 residues long. V was cut by 6 bases and J by 6 bases, with 13 bases left in between. CDR3 in DNA: TGTGCCAGCAGCTGGGGGAGAGGGGATACGCAGTATTTT. It yields the protein CASSWGRGDTQYF.

This clonotype has only a few counts. The chain uses TRBV2 and TRBJ2-3; D is perhaps TRBD2 (5 bases). Germline V CDR1 and CDR2: SNHLY, FYNNEI. CDR3 length equals 16 residues. V shed 7 bases and J shed 5 bases, with 22 bases lying between them. CDR3 DNA: TGTGCCAGCATAACTCGGACTGCTGGAGTGGTAGATACGCAGTATTTT. This codes for CASITRTAGVVDTQYF. The full variable domain, in which reference TRBV2 and TRBJ2-3 provide the parts outside the CDR3, is EPEVTQTPSHQVTQMGQEVILRCVPISNHLYFYWYRQILGQKVEFLVSFYNNEISEKSEIFDDQFSVERPDGSNFTLKIRSTKLEDSAMYFCASITRTAGVVDTQYFGPGTRLTVL.

This clonotype was counted ten times or more. The chain is built from TRBV5-1 and TRBJ1-3; D gene uncertain. The CDR3 contains 12 residues. The germline CDR1 and CDR2 sequences are SGHRS and YFSETQ. The V end lost 0 bases, the J end lost 10 bases, and 8 bases lay between the germline ends. The CDR3, as DNA: TGCGCCAGCAGCTTGGGGCTGGGGACCATATATTTT. It yields the protein CASSLGLGTIYF.

This clonotype was seen ten or more times. V is TRBV12-3 or TRBV12-4 and J is TRBJ2-2; the match to TRBD1 covers 8 bases. V shed 5 bases and J 4 bases; nucleotides not matched to a gene: 3. CDR3 length equals 14 residues. The CDR3 sequence is CASSLQGVTGELFF. CDR3 nucleotides: TGTGCCAGCAGTCTACAGGGGGTCACCGGGGAGCTGTTTTTT.

Ten or more counts support this clonotype. J is TRBJ1-1 and V is TRBV20-1; 10 bases fit TRBD1. CDR1 and CDR2 from the germline V gene are DFQATT and SNEGSKA (reference sequence). V gave up 1 base and J gave up 8 bases; unmatched junction bases: 7. This CDR3 region has 14 residues. The DNA of the CDR3 is TGCAGTGCTAGAGCCAGGACAGGGGGATGGGAAGCTTTCTTT. It yields the protein CSARARTGGWEAFF.

This clonotype has just a few counts. The chain has TRBV6-1 and TRBJ2-6; D remains ambiguous. V shed 6 bases and J shed 0 bases, with 9 bases lying between them. The CDR3 sequence is 15 residues long. Looked up from germline, CDR1 is MNHNS and CDR2 is SASEGT. CDR3: CASSPSRSGANVLTF. The CDR3 DNA reads TGTGCCAGCAGCCCATCCCGCTCTGGGGCCAACGTCCTGACTTTC.

This clonotype was counted between two and nine times. This chain connects TRBV9 to TRBJ2-7, with D possibly being TRBD2 (6 bases). CDR1 SGDLS and CDR2 YYNGEE come from the germline V gene. V dropped 0 bases and J dropped 3 bases, with 13 bases sitting between them. The CDR3 has 15 amino acids. The CDR3 coding sequence is TGTGCCAGCAGCGTAGGATATGGGGGGAACTACGAGCAGTACTTC. As protein: CASSVGYGGNYEQYF.

V and J are TRBV20-1 and TRBJ2-5; 7 bases fit TRBD1. Trimming at V came to 2 bases and at J to 1 base, leaving 4 bases not matched to a gene. Germline V CDR1 and CDR2: DFQATT, SNEGSKA (reference sequence). The CDR3 length is 14 residues. The CDR3 DNA follows: TGCAGTGCTAGACGTGGGACAGCCCAAGAGACCCAGTACTTC. This codes for CSARRGTAQETQYF.

The rearrangement links TRBV7-9 to TRBJ2-1; D uncertain. V was shortened by 6 bases and J by 15 bases, with 18 bases between the two germline ends. The CDR3 consists of 12 residues. Germline CDR1 is SEHNR and CDR2 is FQNEAQ (reference sequence). The CDR3 here is CASSLDGRTPFF. The CDR3 DNA reads TGTGCCAGCAGTCTCGACGGACGGACCCCGTTCTTC.

This clonotype was observed a handful of times. The V gene is TRBV5-1, the J gene TRBJ2-1; TRBD2 matches 14 bases. The CDR3 is made up of 15 amino acids. J gave up 10 bases and V 3 bases, and 6 bases lay outside the gene matches. The germline V gene has CDR1 SGHRS and CDR2 YFSETQ. The CDR3 is CASSSGLAGAEEQFF. The CDR3 DNA is TGCGCCAGCAGCTCGGGACTAGCGGGAGCTGAGGAGCAGTTCTTC.

This chain links TRBV11-1 with TRBJ2-7; D remains unclear. CDR1 and CDR2 from the germline V gene are SGHAT and FQDESV (reference sequence). The CDR3 covers 12 residues. Deletions cut 2 bases from V and 6 bases from J, with 8 bases between. CDR3 bases: TGTGCCAGCAGCTTACTTTGGTCCGAGCAGTACTTC. Translating gives CASSLLWSEQYF.

This clonotype has a count of ten or more. The J gene is TRBJ1-1, the V gene TRBV12-3 or TRBV12-4; 8 positions agree with TRBD1. V was clipped by 5 bases and J by 0 bases; unmatched bases: 5. There are 15 residues in the CDR3. The DNA of the CDR3 is TGTGCCAGCAGTGCGCAGGGGGCCTTGAACACTGAAGCTTTCTTT. This codes for CASSAQGALNTEAFF.

The table lists this clonotype with many counts. The V call is TRBV13, the J call TRBJ2-1, with no clear D. Trimming removed 5 bases at V and 8 bases at J, with 7 bases between. CDR3 length equals 11 residues. Germline values: CDR1 PRHDT, CDR2 FYEKMQ (reference sequence). This CDR3 reads CASSPIYEQFF. DNA for the CDR3: TGTGCCAGCAGCCCTATATATGAGCAGTTCTTC.

Many counts were recorded for this clonotype. The chain uses TRBV20-1 and TRBJ2-5; 7 bases fit TRBD2. The CDR3 is 14 residues long. In germline, CDR1 is DFQATT, CDR2 SNEGSKA (reference sequence). Losses at the gene ends were 0 bases for V and 5 bases for J; bases not matched to a gene: 6. The CDR3 nucleotides are TGCAGTGCTAGAGATCCGCAGGGAGGGGAGACCCAGTACTTC. Translation gives CSARDPQGGETQYF.

This chain connects TRBV2 to TRBJ2-1, with 13 bases that match TRBD2. Germline CDR1 reads SNHLY; CDR2 reads FYNNEI. After removal of 7 bases from V and 5 bases from J, the junction contained 8 bases not matched to a gene. The CDR3 is 16 amino acids. This chain's CDR3 is CASNGRTSGSNNEQFF. CDR3 nucleotides: TGTGCCAGCAACGGACGGACTAGCGGGAGTAACAATGAGCAGTTCTTC.